The T cell receptor (beta chain) described here comes from a study of blood T cell repertoires in COVID-19. Study at large: Acute and convalescent COVID-19 specimens originated in the United States, Italy and Spain. In each case, the material was cDNA or gDNA derived from T cells, B-cell-depleted T cells, or PBMCs.

Germline values: CDR1 MNHEY, CDR2 SVGAGI. The CDR3 length is 14 residues. Between the trimmed V and J ends, which lost 4 bases and 1 base, there was a span of 8 bases. Some clones are missing from TCRdb's copy, which holds only in-frame ones; the method was immunoSEQ multiplex PCR. The table lists some 110,000 clones, approximately 78% of them singletons. This sequence was found in an older man with acute or convalescent COVID-19. The rearrangement uses TRBV6-5 and TRBJ1-5; TRBD1 might be the D (6 bases). Sequencing used peripheral blood. CDR3 region: CASSWDKSNQPQHF. The CDR3 DNA reads TGTGCCAGCAGTTGGGACAAGAGCAATCAGCCCCAGCATTTT.